This T cell receptor beta chain originates from a study of CD8+ T cells in alopecia areata. Study in general: Affected scalp percentage determined the severity score of treated patients.

Note on this clone: The target antigen is unknown.

Study-wide points: Researchers reported that TCR sharing among patients proved less clear than in mice, possibly HLA-linked. One nonresponder makes the tie between baseline CD8+ expansion and response uncertain.

After isolation, RNA underwent reverse transcription to generate cDNA as the sequencing template. This table comes from immunoSEQ multiplex PCR, and its TCRdb copy is limited to in-frame clones, with some not included. Of 75,000 to 100,000 clones in the sample, about three quarters were seen once. Noted treatment: oral pan-JAK inhibitor, 5-10 mg twice daily. Germline V lookup: CDR1 SEHNR, CDR2 FQNEAQ (reference sequence). CDR3 size: 13 residues. Trimming stripped 8 bases from V and 0 bases from J, with 10 bases between. The chain recombines TRBV7-9 with TRBJ1-2; D may be TRBD1 (5 bases). Source: CD8+ T cells sorted from blood, taken between weeks 43 and 45, from a patient treated with tofacitinib. The TCR sequence derives from a human donor with alopecia areata. CDR3 DNA sequence: TGTGCCAGCCGGGACGGCACTAACTATGGCTACACCTTC. Its protein is CASRDGTNYGYTF.